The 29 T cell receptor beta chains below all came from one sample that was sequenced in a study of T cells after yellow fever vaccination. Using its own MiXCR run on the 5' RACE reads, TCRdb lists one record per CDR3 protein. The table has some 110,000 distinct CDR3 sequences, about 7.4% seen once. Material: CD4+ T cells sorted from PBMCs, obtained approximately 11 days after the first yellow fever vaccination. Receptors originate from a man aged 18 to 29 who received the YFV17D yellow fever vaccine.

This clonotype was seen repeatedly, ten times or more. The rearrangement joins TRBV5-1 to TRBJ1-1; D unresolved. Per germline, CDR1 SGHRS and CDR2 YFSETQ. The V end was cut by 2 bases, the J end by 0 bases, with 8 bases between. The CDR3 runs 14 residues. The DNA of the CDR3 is TGCGCCAGCAGCTTAGGAGGGATGAACACTGAAGCTTTCTTT. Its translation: CASSLGGMNTEAFF.

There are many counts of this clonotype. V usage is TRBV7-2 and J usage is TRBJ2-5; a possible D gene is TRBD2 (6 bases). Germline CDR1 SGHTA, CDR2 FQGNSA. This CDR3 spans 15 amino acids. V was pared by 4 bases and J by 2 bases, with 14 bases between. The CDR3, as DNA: TGTGCCAGCAGCTCATACGGGGGAATACAAGAGACCCAGTACTTC. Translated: CASSSYGGIQETQYF. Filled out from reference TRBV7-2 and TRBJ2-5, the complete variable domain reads GAGVSQSPSNKVTEKGKDVELRCDPISGHTALYWYRQSLGQGLEFLIYFQGNSAPDKSGLPSDRFSAERTGGSVSTLTIQRTQQEDSAVYLCASSSYGGIQETQYFGPGTRLLVL.

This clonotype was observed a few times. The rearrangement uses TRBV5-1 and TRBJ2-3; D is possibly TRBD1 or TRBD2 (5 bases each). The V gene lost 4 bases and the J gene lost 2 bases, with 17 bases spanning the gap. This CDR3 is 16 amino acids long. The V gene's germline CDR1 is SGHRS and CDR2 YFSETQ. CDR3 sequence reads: CASSPRPGPSTDTQYF. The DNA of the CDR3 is TGCGCCAGCAGCCCCCGCCCGGGGCCCTCCACAGATACGCAGTATTTT.

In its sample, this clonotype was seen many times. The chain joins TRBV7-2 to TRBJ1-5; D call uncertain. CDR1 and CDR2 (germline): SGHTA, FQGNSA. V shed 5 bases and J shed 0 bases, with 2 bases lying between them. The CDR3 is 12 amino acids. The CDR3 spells CASSNSNQPQHF. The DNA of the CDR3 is TGTGCCAGCAGCAATAGCAATCAGCCCCAGCATTTT.

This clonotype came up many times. CDR3 coding DNA: TGTGCCAGCAGCCCAATGACGGGTGAAAAACTGTTTTTT. This translates into CASSPMTGEKLFF. The J gene is TRBJ1-4, the V gene TRBV7-2; D call uncertain. CDR3 size: 13 residues. Per germline, CDR1 SGHTA and CDR2 FQGNSA. V gave up 5 bases and J gave up 7 bases, with 11 bases separating them.

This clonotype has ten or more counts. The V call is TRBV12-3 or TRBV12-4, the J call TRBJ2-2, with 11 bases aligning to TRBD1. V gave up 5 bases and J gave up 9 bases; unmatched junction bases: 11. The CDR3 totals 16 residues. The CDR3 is CASSPRTGGSIWELFF. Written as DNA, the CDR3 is TGTGCCAGCAGTCCCCGGACAGGGGGCAGTATCTGGGAGCTGTTTTTT.

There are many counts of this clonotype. The CDR3 reads CSARDPGGNDGELFF. In nucleotides, the CDR3 is TGCAGTGCTAGAGATCCTGGGGGTAACGACGGGGAGCTGTTTTTT. The chain couples TRBV20-1 to TRBJ2-2, with D perhaps given as TRBD1 or TRBD2 (5 bases each). Per germline, CDR1 DFQATT and CDR2 SNEGSKA (reference sequence). Trimming removed 0 bases from V and 7 bases from J, with 15 bases in between. The CDR3 extends over 15 amino acids.

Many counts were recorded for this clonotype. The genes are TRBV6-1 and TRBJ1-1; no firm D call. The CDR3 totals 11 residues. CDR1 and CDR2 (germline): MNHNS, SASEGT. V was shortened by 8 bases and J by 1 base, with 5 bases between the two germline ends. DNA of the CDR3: TGTGCCAGCCGGGAGAACACTGAAGCTTTCTTT. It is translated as CASRENTEAFF.

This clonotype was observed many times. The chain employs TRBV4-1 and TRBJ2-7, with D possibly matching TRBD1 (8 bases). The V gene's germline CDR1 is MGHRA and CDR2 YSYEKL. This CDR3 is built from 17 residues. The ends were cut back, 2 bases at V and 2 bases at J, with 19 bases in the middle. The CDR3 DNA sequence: TGCGCCAGCAGCCAAAAAGCAGCGGGACAGGAAACCTACGAGCAGTACTTC. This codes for CASSQKAAGQETYEQYF.

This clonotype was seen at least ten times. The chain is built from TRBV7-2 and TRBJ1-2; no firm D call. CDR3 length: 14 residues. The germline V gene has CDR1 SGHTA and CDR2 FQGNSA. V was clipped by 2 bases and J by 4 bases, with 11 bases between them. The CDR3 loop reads CASSLSWRVYGYTF. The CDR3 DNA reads TGTGCCAGCAGCTTAAGTTGGCGGGTCTATGGCTACACCTTC.

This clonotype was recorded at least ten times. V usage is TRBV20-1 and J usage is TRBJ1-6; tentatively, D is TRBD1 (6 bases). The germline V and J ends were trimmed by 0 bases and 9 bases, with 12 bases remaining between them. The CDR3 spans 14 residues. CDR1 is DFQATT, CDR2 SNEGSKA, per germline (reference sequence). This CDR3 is CSAREGTGTSPLHF. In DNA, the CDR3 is TGCAGTGCTAGAGAGGGAACAGGGACTTCACCCCTCCACTTT.

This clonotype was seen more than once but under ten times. The DNA for the CDR3 is TGTGCCACCAGCAGAGATGTTGGTTCGGGAAACACCATATATTTT. Translated, it gives CATSRDVGSGNTIYF. The chain uses TRBV15 and TRBJ1-3; D gene unclear. The CDR3 covers 15 residues. Deletions cut 0 bases from V and 4 bases from J, with 10 bases between. The V gene's germline CDR1 is LNHNV and CDR2 YYDKDF (reference sequence).

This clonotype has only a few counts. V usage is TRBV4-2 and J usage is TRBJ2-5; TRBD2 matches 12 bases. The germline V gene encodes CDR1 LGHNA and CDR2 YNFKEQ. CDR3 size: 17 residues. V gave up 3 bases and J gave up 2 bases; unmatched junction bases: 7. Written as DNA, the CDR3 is TGTGCCAGCAGCCATTCAGGGCTAGCGGGGGGGCAAGAGACCCAGTACTTC. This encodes CASSHSGLAGGQETQYF.

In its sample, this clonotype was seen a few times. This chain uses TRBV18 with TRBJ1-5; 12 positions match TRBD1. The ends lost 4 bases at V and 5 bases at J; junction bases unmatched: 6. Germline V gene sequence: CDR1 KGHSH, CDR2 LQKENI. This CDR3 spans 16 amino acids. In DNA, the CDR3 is TGTGCCAGCTCACTCGGGACAGGGGGCGCCTATCAGCCCCAGCATTTT. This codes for CASSLGTGGAYQPQHF.

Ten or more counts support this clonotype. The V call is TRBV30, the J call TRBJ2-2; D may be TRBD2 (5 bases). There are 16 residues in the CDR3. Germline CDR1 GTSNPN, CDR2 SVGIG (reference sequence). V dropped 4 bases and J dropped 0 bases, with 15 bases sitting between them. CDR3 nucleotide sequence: TGTGCCTGGACCCCAAAAGGAGGATCGAACACCGGGGAGCTGTTTTTT. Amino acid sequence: CAWTPKGGSNTGELFF.

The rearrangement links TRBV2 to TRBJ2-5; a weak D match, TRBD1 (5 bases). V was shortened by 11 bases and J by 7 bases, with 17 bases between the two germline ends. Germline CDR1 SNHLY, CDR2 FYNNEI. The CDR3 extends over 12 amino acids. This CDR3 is CAFSFQGLTQYF. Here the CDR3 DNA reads TGTGCCTTCAGTTTTCAGGGCCTGACCCAGTACTTC.

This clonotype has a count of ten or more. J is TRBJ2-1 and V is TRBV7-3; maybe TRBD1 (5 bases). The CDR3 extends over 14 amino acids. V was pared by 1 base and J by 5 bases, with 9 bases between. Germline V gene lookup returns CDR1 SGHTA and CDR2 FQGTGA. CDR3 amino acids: CASSLSRAHNEQFF. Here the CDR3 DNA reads TGTGCCAGCAGCTTAAGCAGGGCCCACAATGAGCAGTTCTTC.

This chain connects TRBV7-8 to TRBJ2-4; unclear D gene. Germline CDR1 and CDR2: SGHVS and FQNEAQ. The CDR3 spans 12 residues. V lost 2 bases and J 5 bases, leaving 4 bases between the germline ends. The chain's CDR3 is CASSLRENIQYF. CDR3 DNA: TGTGCCAGCAGCTTAAGGGAAAACATTCAGTACTTC.

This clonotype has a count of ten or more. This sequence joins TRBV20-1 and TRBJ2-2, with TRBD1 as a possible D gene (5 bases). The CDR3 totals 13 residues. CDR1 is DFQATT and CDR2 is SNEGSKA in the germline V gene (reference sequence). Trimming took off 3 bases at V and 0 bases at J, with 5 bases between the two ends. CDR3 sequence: CSARGPNTGELFF. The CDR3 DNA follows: TGCAGTGCTAGGGGGCCGAACACCGGGGAGCTGTTTTTT.

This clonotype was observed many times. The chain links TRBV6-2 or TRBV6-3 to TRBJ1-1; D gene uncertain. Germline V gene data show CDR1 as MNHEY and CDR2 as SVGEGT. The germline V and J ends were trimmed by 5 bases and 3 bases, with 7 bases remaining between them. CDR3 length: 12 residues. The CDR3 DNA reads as TGTGCCAGCAGTGGGTTGGACACTGAAGCTTTCTTT. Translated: CASSGLDTEAFF.

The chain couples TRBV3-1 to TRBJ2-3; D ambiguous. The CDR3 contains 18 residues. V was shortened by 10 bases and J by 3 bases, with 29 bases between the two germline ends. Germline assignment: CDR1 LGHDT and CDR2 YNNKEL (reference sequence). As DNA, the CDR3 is TGTGCCACCTCCGGGCAGATCCGCTGGAATATAGGAACAGATACGCAGTATTTT. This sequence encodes CATSGQIRWNIGTDTQYF.

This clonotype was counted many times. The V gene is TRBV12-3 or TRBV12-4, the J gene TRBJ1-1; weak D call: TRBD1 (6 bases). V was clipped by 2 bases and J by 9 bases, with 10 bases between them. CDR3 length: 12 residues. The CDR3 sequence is CASSLLGAQAFF. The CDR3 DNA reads TGTGCCAGCAGTTTATTGGGGGCCCAAGCTTTCTTT.

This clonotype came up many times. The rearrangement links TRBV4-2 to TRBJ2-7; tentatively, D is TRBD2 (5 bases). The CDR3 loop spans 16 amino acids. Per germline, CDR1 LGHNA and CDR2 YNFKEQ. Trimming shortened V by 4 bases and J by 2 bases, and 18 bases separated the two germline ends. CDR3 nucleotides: TGTGCCAGCAGCCCGACTTTCTCCCGGGGAGCCTACGAGCAGTACTTC. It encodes CASSPTFSRGAYEQYF.

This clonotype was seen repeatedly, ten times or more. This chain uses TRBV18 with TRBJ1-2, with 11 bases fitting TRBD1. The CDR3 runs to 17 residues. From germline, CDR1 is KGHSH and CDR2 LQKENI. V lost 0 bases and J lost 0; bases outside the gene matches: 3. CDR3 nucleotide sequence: TGTGCCAGCTCACCACCTGGACAGGGGGCTTCTAACTATGGCTACACCTTC. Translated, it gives CASSPPGQGASNYGYTF.

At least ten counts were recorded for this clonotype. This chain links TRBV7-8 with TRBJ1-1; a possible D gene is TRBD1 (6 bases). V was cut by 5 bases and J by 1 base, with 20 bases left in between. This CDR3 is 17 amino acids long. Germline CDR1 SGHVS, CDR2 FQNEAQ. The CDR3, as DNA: TGTGCCAGCAGCCCGACCACTACAGGGTTGGGGAACACTGAAGCTTTCTTT. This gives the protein CASSPTTTGLGNTEAFF.

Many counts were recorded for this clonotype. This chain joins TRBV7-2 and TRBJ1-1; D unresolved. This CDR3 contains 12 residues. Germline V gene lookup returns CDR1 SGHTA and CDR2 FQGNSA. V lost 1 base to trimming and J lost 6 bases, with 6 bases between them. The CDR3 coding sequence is TGTGCCAGCAGCTTAGACGGGGCTGAAGCTTTCTTT. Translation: CASSLDGAEAFF.

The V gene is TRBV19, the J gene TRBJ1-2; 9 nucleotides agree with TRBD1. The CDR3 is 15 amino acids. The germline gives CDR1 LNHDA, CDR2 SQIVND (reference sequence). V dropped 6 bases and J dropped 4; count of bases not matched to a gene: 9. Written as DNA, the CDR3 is TGTGCCAGTAGGGCCCACGGGACAGGGCTCTATGGCTACACCTTC. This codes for CASRAHGTGLYGYTF. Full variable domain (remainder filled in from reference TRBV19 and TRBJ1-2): DGGITQSPKYLFRKEGQNVTLSCEQNLNHDAMYWYRQDPGQGLRLIYYSQIVNDFQKGDIAEGYSVSREKKESFPLTVTSAQKNPTAFYLCASRAHGTGLYGYTFGSGTRLTVV.

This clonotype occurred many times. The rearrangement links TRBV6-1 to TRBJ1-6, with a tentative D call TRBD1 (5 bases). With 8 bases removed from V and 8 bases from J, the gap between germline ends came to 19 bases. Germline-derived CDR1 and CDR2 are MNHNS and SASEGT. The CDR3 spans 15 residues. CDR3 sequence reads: CASAQGMGSDSPLHF. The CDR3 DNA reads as TGTGCCAGCGCTCAGGGCATGGGGTCGGATTCACCCCTCCACTTT.

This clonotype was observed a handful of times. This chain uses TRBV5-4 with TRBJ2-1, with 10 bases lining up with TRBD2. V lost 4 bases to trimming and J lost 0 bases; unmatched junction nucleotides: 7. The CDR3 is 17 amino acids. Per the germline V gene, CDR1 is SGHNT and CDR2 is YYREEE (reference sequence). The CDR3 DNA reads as TGTGCCAGCAGCCACGGACTAGCGGTAAACTCCTACAATGAGCAGTTCTTC. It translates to CASSHGLAVNSYNEQFF.